The 32 T cell receptor beta chains below all came from one sample that was sequenced in a study of a mutant IDH1 vaccine in newly diagnosed glioma. The data were produced by immunoSEQ multiplex PCR, yet TCRdb's version contains in-frame clones alone and is incomplete. The data contain about 70,000 clones, about 83% of them singletons. Time point: baseline, week 1 (first vaccination visit). The treatment is: pre-vaccination baseline after standard-of-care therapy. The specimen was peripheral blood mononuclear cells (PBMCs), collected from a glioma patient treated with radiotherapy, temozolomide or both. All receptors come from a woman aged 18-30 years with glioma. Some clones in this sample may be carry-over from other donors' samples.

The chain combines TRBV10-2 with TRBJ2-4; D not resolved. In germline, CDR1 is WSHSY, CDR2 SAAADI. CDR3 length: 14 amino acids. V lost 0 bases to trimming and J lost 2 bases, with 5 bases between them. DNA of the CDR3: TGCGCCAGCAGTGAGTCGGGAACCAAAAACATTCAGTACTTC. Its protein product is CASSESGTKNIQYF.

The chain uses TRBV10-3 and TRBJ2-5, with 13 bases lining up with TRBD2. CDR1 and CDR2 (germline): ENHRY, SYGVKD. The CDR3 sequence is 16 residues long. Trimming removed 6 bases from V and 4 bases from J; junction bases left unmatched: 8. CDR3 region: CAISLGLAGEGETQYF. The CDR3 nucleotides read TGTGCCATCAGCCTCGGACTAGCGGGAGAGGGAGAGACCCAGTACTTC.

The rearrangement joins TRBV29-1 to TRBJ1-5; 7 bases agree with TRBD1. The CDR3 runs 13 residues. Germline V CDR1 and CDR2: SQVTM, ANQGSEA. V dropped 4 bases and J dropped 6; count of bases not matched to a gene: 6. The CDR3 here is CSVARGEAQPQHF. In DNA form, the CDR3 reads TGCAGCGTTGCCAGGGGGGAGGCTCAGCCCCAGCATTTT.

The table lists this clone with a count of one. This chain links TRBV5-6 with TRBJ2-7; TRBD2 matches at 15 bases. V shed 6 bases, J shed 2 bases, and the junction held 12 bases outside the gene matches. The CDR3 runs to 18 residues. Per the germline V gene, CDR1 is SGHDT and CDR2 is YYEEEE. The CDR3 spells CASTRRGTSGRSPYEQYF. The CDR3 region has the DNA TGTGCCAGCACCCGGAGGGGGACTAGCGGGAGGAGTCCCTACGAGCAGTACTTC.

J is TRBJ1-1 and V is TRBV27; no firm D call. The V end lost 2 bases, the J end lost 1 base, and 5 bases lay between the germline ends. The CDR3 consists of 13 residues. Germline lookup yields CDR1 MNHEY and CDR2 SMNVEV (reference sequence). The CDR3 bases are TGTGCCAGCAGTTTAAGGGAGAACACTGAAGCTTTCTTT. It translates to CASSLRENTEAFF.

J is TRBJ2-2 and V is TRBV9; TRBD2 might be the D (6 bases). The CDR3 covers 16 residues. V lost 4 bases and J 5 bases, leaving 18 bases between the germline ends. Germline lookup yields CDR1 SGDLS and CDR2 YYNGEE. CDR3 loop: CASSPEGWLRTGELFF. DNA for the CDR3: TGTGCCAGCAGCCCGGAGGGGTGGTTGAGGACCGGGGAGCTGTTTTTT.

This rearrangement joins TRBV30 to TRBJ1-5; TRBD1 is a possible D gene (6 bases). Trimming took 0 bases from V and 6 from J, leaving 12 bases between them. CDR1 is GTSNPN, CDR2 SVGIG, per germline (reference sequence). The length of the CDR3 is 14 residues. The DNA for the CDR3 is TGTGCCTGGAGTGTACAACAGGGTGGTCAGCCCCAGCATTTT. Amino acids: CAWSVQQGGQPQHF.

The chain is built from TRBV19 and TRBJ1-1; D remains ambiguous. The germline V gene has CDR1 LNHDA and CDR2 SQIVND (reference sequence). Trimming took 5 bases from V and 1 from J, leaving 20 bases between them. The CDR3 runs 17 residues. Here the CDR3 DNA reads TGTGCCAGTAGTCGTGTGGACGTCGGAGACACGAACACTGAAGCTTTCTTT. Protein: CASSRVDVGDTNTEAFF.

This chain uses TRBV6-1 with TRBJ1-2; possibly TRBD1 for D (6 bases). CDR3 size: 14 residues. From germline, CDR1 is MNHNS and CDR2 SASEGT. Trimming pared 2 bases from V and 3 bases from J, leaving 10 bases between. The CDR3 DNA reads TGTGCCAGCAGTGAACAGGGGAGGGACTATGGCTACACCTTC. Its protein product is CASSEQGRDYGYTF.

This clone was seen once. V usage is TRBV25-1 and J usage is TRBJ2-3; D remains unclear. V lost 0 bases and J lost 6, with 1 base in between. Per germline, CDR1 MGHDK and CDR2 SYGVNS. The CDR3 spans 11 residues. The chain's CDR3 is CASSEYDTQYF. The CDR3 DNA is TGTGCCAGCAGTGAATATGATACGCAGTATTTT.

The chain combines TRBV6-6 with TRBJ2-7; D gene uncertain. The V gene's germline CDR1 is MNHNY and CDR2 SVGAGI (reference sequence). This CDR3 contains 14 residues. V lost 6 bases and J lost 4, with 16 bases in between. CDR3 DNA: TGTGCCAGCAGACCTTTTGGAAACCTTTACGAGCAGTACTTC. Protein product: CASRPFGNLYEQYF.

Here the CDR3 reads CASRAWTGMAGELFF. CDR3 nucleotide sequence: TGTGCCAGCAGGGCCTGGACAGGGATGGCCGGGGAGCTGTTTTTT. This rearrangement joins TRBV6-1 to TRBJ2-2; 8 bases map to TRBD1. CDR1 and CDR2 (germline): MNHNS, SASEGT. Trimming at V came to 6 bases and at J to 6 bases, leaving 9 bases not matched to a gene. CDR3 size: 15 residues.

The J gene is TRBJ2-7, the V gene TRBV29-1; no firm D call. V shed 4 bases and J shed 7 bases, with 11 bases lying between them. From germline, CDR1 is SQVTM and CDR2 ANQGSEA. The CDR3 has 11 amino acids. CDR3 region: CSVGDSLEQYF. The CDR3 DNA follows: TGCAGCGTTGGCGACTCCTTAGAGCAGTACTTC.

This clone has only one observation. The rearrangement uses TRBV4-3 and TRBJ1-4, with a weak D call TRBD1 (5 bases). This CDR3 contains 16 residues. The V end lost 1 base, the J end lost 6 bases, and 15 bases lay between the germline ends. Per the germline V gene, CDR1 is LGHNA and CDR2 is YSLEER. CDR3 in amino acids: CASSQAGTVRDEKLFF. DNA of the CDR3: TGCGCCAGCAGCCAAGCCGGGACGGTGAGGGATGAAAAACTGTTTTTT.

DNA of the CDR3: TGTGCCAGCAGTCTCCGACCCGGACAGGGAGATACGCAGTATTTT. Encoded protein: CASSLRPGQGDTQYF. V and J are TRBV27 and TRBJ2-3; TRBD1 matches 8 bases. V gave up 5 bases and J gave up 5 bases; unmatched junction bases: 9. The germline CDR1 and CDR2 sequences are MNHEY and SMNVEV (reference sequence). The CDR3 length is 15 residues.

This clone was seen only once. V and J are TRBV10-2 and TRBJ2-7; D is perhaps TRBD1 or TRBD2 (5 bases each). The germline gives CDR1 WSHSY, CDR2 SAAADI. The V end lost 2 bases, the J end lost 6 bases, and 14 bases lay between the germline ends. CDR3 length: 14 residues. Here the CDR3 reads CASSEIAGRGEQYF. DNA for the CDR3: TGCGCCAGCAGTGAGATCGCAGGGAGAGGCGAGCAGTACTTC.

The gene calls are TRBV10-1 and TRBJ1-2; TRBD1 is a possible D gene (6 bases). CDR3 size: 15 residues. Germline V gives CDR1 WNHNN, CDR2 SYGVQD (reference sequence). Trimming took 6 bases from V and 4 from J, leaving 18 bases between them. CDR3 nucleotide sequence: TGCGCCAGCAGCCCCCTGGGGGGGGGCGGCTATGGCTACACCTTC. It encodes CASSPLGGGGYGYTF.

The V call is TRBV6-6, the J call TRBJ2-3; TRBD2 aligns across 7 bases. J was trimmed by 12 bases and V by 6 bases; bases with no gene match: 6. The CDR3 consists of 11 residues. Germline V gene sequence: CDR1 MNHNY, CDR2 SVGAGI (reference sequence). CDR3 coding DNA: TGTGCCAGCAGGGGGGGGGAGTCACAGTATTTT. This gives the protein CASRGGESQYF.

This clone appeared once. The V gene is TRBV5-6, the J gene TRBJ1-2; D call uncertain. The germline V gene encodes CDR1 SGHDT and CDR2 YYEEEE. Trimming pared 4 bases from V and 6 bases from J, leaving 13 bases between. The CDR3 is 13 amino acids. The DNA for the CDR3 is TGTGCCAGCAGCCCGAGAGGAGTTCATGGCTACACCTTC. It specifies CASSPRGVHGYTF.

The chain is built from TRBV6-1 and TRBJ1-4, with a weak D call TRBD1 (6 bases). CDR3 length: 16 residues. CDR1 and CDR2 from the germline V gene are MNHNS and SASEGT. Trimming took 2 bases from V and 5 from J, leaving 15 bases between them. The DNA of the CDR3 is TGTGCCAGCAGTGAAACCCCAGGGGCGATAAATGAAAAACTGTTTTTT. Translating it yields CASSETPGAINEKLFF.

The chain has TRBV6-6 and TRBJ2-7, with D perhaps TRBD1 or TRBD2 (5 bases each). Germline values: CDR1 MNHNY, CDR2 SVGAGI (reference sequence). The CDR3 loop spans 16 amino acids. With 5 bases removed from V and 7 bases from J, the gap between germline ends came to 24 bases. CDR3 sequence: CASSPTGTLVTGEQYF. The CDR3 region has the DNA TGTGCCAGCAGTCCAACCGGGACCCTAGTTACGGGTGAGCAGTACTTC.

This clone was counted a single time. The rearrangement uses TRBV6-1 and TRBJ2-3, with 11 bases fitting TRBD2. The CDR3 runs 16 residues. Per germline, CDR1 MNHNS and CDR2 SASEGT. The V and J ends lost 1 base and 2 bases, in that order; junction bases with no gene match: 2. The CDR3: CASSEGLAGLTDTQYF. The CDR3 DNA follows: TGTGCCAGCAGTGAAGGACTAGCGGGGCTCACAGATACGCAGTATTTT.

This clone has a single count. The chain joins TRBV6-5 to TRBJ2-5, with 7 positions matching TRBD2. CDR1 MNHEY and CDR2 SVGAGI come from the germline V gene. The V and J ends lost 4 bases and 3 bases, in that order; junction bases with no gene match: 11. The CDR3 consists of 16 residues. The CDR3, as DNA: TGTGCCAGCAGTTCCCCCCCCAGAGGGAGGGAAGAGACCCAGTACTTC. Amino acid sequence: CASSSPPRGREETQYF.

J is TRBJ2-7 and V is TRBV10-1, with 8 positions matching TRBD1. The CDR3 is 13 residues long. V lost 2 bases and J lost 5; bases outside the gene matches: 2. CDR1 is WNHNN, CDR2 SYGVQD, per germline (reference sequence). In DNA, the CDR3 is TGCGCCAGCAGTGAGCAGGGGGCCCACGAGCAGTACTTC. Translated: CASSEQGAHEQYF.

The gene calls are TRBV9 and TRBJ2-2, with 11 bases fitting TRBD2. There are 15 residues in the CDR3. J was trimmed by 4 bases and V by 2 bases; bases with no gene match: 1. Germline V lookup: CDR1 SGDLS, CDR2 YYNGEE. DNA of the CDR3: TGTGCCAGCAGCGTTCTAGCGGGAGGCACCGGGGAGCTGTTTTTT. Translation gives CASSVLAGGTGELFF.

The chain couples TRBV7-9 to TRBJ1-2, with 7 nucleotides matching TRBD1. Germline CDR1 SEHNR, CDR2 FQNEAQ (reference sequence). The CDR3 is 15 amino acids. J lost 5 bases, V lost 1 base, and 7 bases had no gene match. The CDR3 is CASSLGTGDLYGYTF. CDR3 sequence (DNA): TGTGCCAGCAGCTTAGGAACAGGGGACCTTTATGGCTACACCTTC.

The chain is built from TRBV6-5 and TRBJ2-7, with D hard to call. Germline CDR1 is MNHEY and CDR2 is SVGAGI. The CDR3 has 13 residues. Between the trimmed V and J ends, which lost 6 bases and 4 bases, there was a span of 13 bases. CDR3 nucleotides: TGTGCCAGCAGCGTCGTCCCCGGGTACGAGCAGTACTTC. Encoded protein: CASSVVPGYEQYF.

This rearrangement joins TRBV5-1 to TRBJ2-7; no clear D gene. The CDR3 has 11 residues. V gave up 4 bases and J gave up 6 bases, with 8 bases separating them. The germline gives CDR1 SGHRS, CDR2 YFSETQ. In DNA, the CDR3 is TGCGCCAGCAGCACAGTCGGCGAGCAGTACTTC. Its translation is CASSTVGEQYF.

This clone was found once. The chain has TRBV5-1 and TRBJ2-1; D is uncertain. Germline values: CDR1 SGHRS, CDR2 YFSETQ. The CDR3 length is 11 residues. The V end was cut by 0 bases, the J end by 9 bases, with 4 bases between. The CDR3 DNA reads TGCGCCAGCAGCTTGGGGCTTGAGCAGTTCTTC. The encoded protein is CASSLGLEQFF. Full variable domain (rest looked up from reference TRBV5-1 and TRBJ2-1): KAGVTQTPRYLIKTRGQQVTLSCSPISGHRSVSWYQQTPGQGLQFLFEYFSETQRNKGNFPGRFSGRQFSNSRSEMNVSTLELGDSALYLCASSLGLEQFFGPGTRLTVL.

The sample holds one count of this clone. The J gene is TRBJ2-1, the V gene TRBV7-9; D remains ambiguous. The CDR3 has 13 amino acids. Looked up from germline, CDR1 is SEHNR and CDR2 is FQNEAQ (reference sequence). V lost 0 bases and J lost 5, with 5 bases in between. CDR3 nucleotides: TGTGCCAGCAGCTTAGCTTACGACAATGAGCAGTTCTTC. Its translation: CASSLAYDNEQFF. Filled out from reference TRBV7-9 and TRBJ2-1, the complete variable domain reads DTGVSQNPRHKITKRGQNVTFRCDPISEHNRLYWYRQTLGQGPEFLTYFQNEAQLEKSRLLSDRFSAERPKGSFSTLEIQRTEQGDSAMYLCASSLAYDNEQFFGPGTRLTVL.

The V and J genes are TRBV10-3 and TRBJ2-7, with 10 bases that match TRBD2. The ends lost 4 bases at V and 6 bases at J; junction bases unmatched: 9. The CDR3 is 15 amino acids. CDR1 and CDR2 (germline): ENHRY, SYGVKD. The chain's CDR3 is CAISVTSGALTEQYF. The CDR3 region has the DNA TGTGCCATCAGTGTCACTAGCGGGGCCTTAACCGAGCAGTACTTC.

This chain links TRBV5-4 with TRBJ2-2, with 11 positions matching TRBD2. There are 16 residues in the CDR3. Looked up from germline, CDR1 is SGHNT and CDR2 is YYREEE (reference sequence). V lost 3 bases to trimming and J lost 6 bases; unmatched junction nucleotides: 7. CDR3 sequence reads: CASSSSRTSGSGELFF. DNA of the CDR3: TGTGCCAGCAGCTCCTCTCGGACTAGCGGGTCCGGGGAGCTGTTTTTT.